This TCR beta chain is drawn from a study of blood T cell repertoires in COVID-19 (dated by TCRdb to about 2020). With regard to the full study: Collaborator samples came from the United States, Italy and Spain and covered acute and convalescent phases of COVID-19. The prospective study material was composed of cDNA or gDNA derived from T cells, B-cell-depleted T cells, or PBMCs. The dataset comprised deeply sampled blood TCRbeta repertoires from subjects exposed to, actively infected with, or recovered from COVID-19. The repertoires were released in a freely available public database intended as a resource for research on the immune response to SARS-CoV-2. The samples were drawn from the first 160 participants of the ongoing ImmuneRACE study and from roughly 1,300 subjects provided by 6 global collaborators. Sample metadata almost always included a de-identified subject ID, COVID-19 status, age in years and sex. Where available, HLA class I and class II types were obtained from metadata supplied by the sample provider rather than from assay-based typing.

The immunoSEQ Assay, a bias-controlled multiplex PCR, was used to amplify TCRbeta CDR3 regions from genomic DNA. As for the original processing: The number of nucleated cells in each sample was estimated by amplification of reference gene primers within the assay. To quantify the absolute abundance of each unique TCRbeta CDR3 rearrangement, sequence reads were collapsed and filtered. Productive Simpson clonality was computed per sample as the square root of Simpson's diversity index over productive rearrangements. Sourced from immuneACCESS, this table was stored by TCRdb with only in-frame sequences that have V and J called. A share of the clones is absent; for the studies checked, an unresolved V gene accounts for under half, and the remainder has no known explanation. For V, J and clone size, that table is used; D and trimming come from the DNA. For this sample the table gives 200,000 to 250,000 clones, of which more than 75% were detected only once. Roughly 12% of the sample is taken by the ten largest.

One collaborating source in Seattle enrolled patients while the patients were actively infected and followed the patients over time throughout the course of disease. Whole blood was collected in K2EDTA tubes by collaborating institutions according to the institutions' own protocols. For TCRbeta analysis, collaborators shipped samples in one of three forms: frozen whole blood, isolated PBMCs, or DNA extracted from either of those sample types. The study at large found these results: Clinical and demographic metadata were provided uncurated, with the amount varying by source and participant.

Notes on this clone: Its specific antigen is unknown. No much larger clone is present one base from it, and per-base qualities are unavailable.

This TCR came from a man over 45 with COVID-19, enrolled during active disease. Material: peripheral blood.

The CDR3 region: CASSKTNRYEQYF. The DNA sequence reads TGTGCCAGCAGTAAGACAAATAGGTACGAGCAGTACTTC. The rearranged chain carries TRBV6-5 and TRBJ2-7; the D gene cannot be named for sure. The germline V gene gives CDR1 as MNHEY and CDR2 as SVGAGI. At the junction V is shortened by 5 bases and J by 4 bases, with 12 bases in between. From the cysteine up to the phenylalanine, the CDR3 has a length of 13 residues. Kept here is only the CDR3 DNA, which spans 39 bases and is read in frame from base 1.